The 14 T cell receptor beta chains below come from one sample, sequenced in a study of blood T cells in healthy people across ages (dated by TCRdb to about 2015). The library was produced with 5' RACE. The instrument given in TCRdb is Illumina HiSeq 2500. The second PCR ran for roughly 7 to 11 cycles and used a J-beta primer mix along with a sample-barcoded 5' primer. TCRdb reanalyzed the raw reads on its own, using fastp at Q25 for trimming and MiXCR for clone calling, and kept in-frame beta chains. Identical CDR3 proteins give one entry, which carries the most common genes and DNA. Here the sample has more than 750,000 distinct CDR3 sequences; 29% occur a single time. The ten largest make up 10% of the sample. These data were likewise used in another study, on T cells of mothers and their children.

Material for sequencing was blood. The receptor source for this set is a woman in her thirties or forties in good health.

This clonotype was seen a few times. The V gene is TRBV7-8, the J gene TRBJ1-6, with D perhaps matching TRBD1 (6 bases). The length of the CDR3 is 16 residues. Trimming left V 1 base short and J 2 bases short, with 9 bases between. The germline gives CDR1 SGHVS, CDR2 FQNEAQ. CDR3 region: CASSLEGGTYNSPLHF. The CDR3 DNA reads TGTGCCAGCAGCTTAGAGGGGGGAACCTATAATTCACCCCTCCACTTT.

The chain has TRBV2 and TRBJ1-2; 9 nucleotides line up with TRBD1. The CDR3 contains 15 residues. J was trimmed by 0 bases and V by 7 bases; bases with no gene match: 6. Germline CDR1 SNHLY, CDR2 FYNNEI. The CDR3 protein is CASISWDRANYGYTF. For the CDR3, the DNA is TGTGCCAGCATTTCCTGGGACAGGGCTAACTATGGCTACACCTTC.

This clonotype was detected a few times. This clone may be a read error of a much larger clone one base away. This rearrangement joins TRBV7-3 to TRBJ1-1, with D uncertain. The CDR3 consists of 14 residues. The V and J ends lost 2 bases and 0 bases respectively, with 7 bases between them. Germline V gives CDR1 SGHTA, CDR2 FQGTGA. The chain's CDR3 is CASSLYSMNTEAFF. The CDR3 nucleotides read TGTGCCAGCAGCTTATACAGCATGAACACTGAAGCTTTCTTT.

CDR3 in amino acids: CSAGRGVETQYF. CDR3 nucleotide sequence: TGCAGTGCAGGACGGGGGGTAGAGACCCAGTACTTC. The V call is TRBV20-1, the J call TRBJ2-5; 7 bases fit TRBD2. Germline CDR1 is DFQATT and CDR2 is SNEGSKA (reference sequence). V gave up 6 bases and J gave up 4 bases; unmatched junction bases: 5. CDR3 length: 12 residues.

This clonotype was found many times. In nucleotides, the CDR3 is TGCGCCAGCAGCCAAACGACAGTAAACACTGAAGCTTTCTTT. Residues: CASSQTTVNTEAFF. The chain combines TRBV4-1 with TRBJ1-1; D perhaps matches TRBD1 (5 bases). The CDR3 runs to 14 residues. The germline V gene has CDR1 MGHRA and CDR2 YSYEKL. V shed 2 bases and J shed 2 bases, with 9 bases lying between them.

V and J are TRBV29-1 and TRBJ2-7, with D possibly TRBD1 on 6 matching bases. Germline CDR1 SQVTM, CDR2 ANQGSEA. The CDR3 runs 13 residues. Trimming stripped 6 bases from V and 4 bases from J, with 16 bases between. CDR3 sequence reads: CSVYPGTRYEQYF. For the CDR3, the DNA is TGCAGCGTCTATCCCGGGACACGGTACGAGCAGTACTTC.

The V and J genes are TRBV7-3 and TRBJ1-2; the D gene is possibly TRBD1 (5 bases). The CDR3 covers 13 residues. CDR1 is SGHTA, CDR2 FQGTGA, per germline. Trimming took off 8 bases at V and 3 bases at J, with 13 bases between the two ends. The CDR3 nucleotides are TGTGCCAGCGGAAAGGGAGGGGACTATGGCTACACCTTC. Amino acids: CASGKGGDYGYTF.

V is TRBV5-6 and J is TRBJ2-1, with D tentatively TRBD1 (5 bases). This CDR3 has 17 amino acids. V dropped 4 bases and J dropped 6 bases, with 23 bases sitting between them. The V gene's germline CDR1 is SGHDT and CDR2 YYEEEE. Here the CDR3 DNA reads TGTGCCAGCAGCCCCGAATACCCCAATCGAGACAGCAATGAGCAGTTCTTC. Encoded protein: CASSPEYPNRDSNEQFF.

V is TRBV7-6 and J is TRBJ2-1; tentatively, D is TRBD2 (6 bases). Per germline, CDR1 SGHVS and CDR2 FNYEAQ. This CDR3 is 18 amino acids long. Deletions cut 5 bases from V and 0 bases from J, with 20 bases between. The CDR3 protein is CASSRSLTGDYSYNEQFF. CDR3 DNA: TGTGCCAGCAGCCGCTCACTAACGGGGGATTACTCCTACAATGAGCAGTTCTTC.

This clonotype was seen a handful of times. V usage is TRBV6-2 or TRBV6-3 and J usage is TRBJ2-1; the D is unclear. The CDR3 spans 14 residues. Germline V gene data show CDR1 as MNHEY and CDR2 as SVGEGT. Trimming removed 0 bases from V and 5 bases from J, with 8 bases in between. In nucleotides, the CDR3 is TGTGCCAGCAGTTACTCGGGATTCAACAATGAGCAGTTCTTC. It is translated as CASSYSGFNNEQFF.

This clonotype was picked up a small number of times. This chain connects TRBV12-3 or TRBV12-4 to TRBJ1-2; D is undetermined. The CDR3 length is 15 residues. Trimming removed 5 bases from V and 2 bases from J, with 15 bases in between. The CDR3 reads CASSLSPSGNYGYTF. The CDR3 DNA follows: TGTGCCAGCAGTCTATCCCCATCGGGGAACTATGGCTACACCTTC.

A few counts support this clonotype. The chain recombines TRBV5-1 with TRBJ1-2, with a tentative D call TRBD1 (5 bases). The CDR3 is made up of 15 amino acids. CDR1 and CDR2 (germline): SGHRS, YFSETQ. Trimming cost V 0 bases and J 2 bases, with 11 bases left between them. The CDR3 protein is CASSLVPGTNYGYTF. The CDR3 DNA reads as TGCGCCAGCAGCTTGGTTCCAGGGACGAACTATGGCTACACCTTC.

The chain couples TRBV27 to TRBJ1-1, with 7 positions matching TRBD1. The CDR3 consists of 14 residues. In germline, CDR1 is MNHEY, CDR2 SMNVEV (reference sequence). Trimming removed 4 bases from V and 5 bases from J; junction bases left unmatched: 7. The DNA for the CDR3 is TGTGCCAGCAGTTGGGGGCAGGGGGAGACTGAAGCTTTCTTT. Translating gives CASSWGQGETEAFF.

V gene TRBV5-1 combines with J gene TRBJ2-3; 11 bases fit TRBD1. The CDR3 contains 17 residues. CDR1 SGHRS and CDR2 YFSETQ come from the germline V gene. Trimming removed 0 bases from V and 3 bases from J; junction bases left unmatched: 6. CDR3 nucleotides: TGCGCCAGCAGCTTGGGGGCCGGGACAGGGGGAACAGATACGCAGTATTTT. Translated, it gives CASSLGAGTGGTDTQYF.